Below, one T cell receptor (beta chain) is given with its context. Its specificity is unknown. Trimming removed 4 bases from V and 5 bases from J, with 14 bases in between. This CDR3 has 14 amino acids. From germline, CDR1 is LNHDA and CDR2 SQIVND (reference sequence). These data come from a study of shared clonotypes between healthy human individuals. Whole-study results and caveats: Memory subsets generally showed lower estimated richness than naive subsets. With four donors compared, around 4.7% of naive CD4 clonotypes were shared.

Data came from immunoSEQ multiplex PCR; TCRdb stores just in-frame clones and leaves some out. Among roughly 2,500,000 clones listed, 80% to 95% were seen once. The source of this sequence is a young man in good health. Some clones in this sample may be carry-over from other donors' samples. The sample taken for sequencing was naive CD4+ T cells from PBMCs. Indicated subset: CD45RA+ positively selected. The V call is TRBV19, the J call TRBJ2-5, with a weak D call TRBD2 (5 bases). The CDR3 sequence: CASSSGRPTETQYF. CDR3 sequence (DNA): TGTGCCAGTAGTAGCGGGCGCCCGACGGAGACCCAGTACTTC.